This is a list of T cell receptor beta chains from one sample in a study of blood T cell repertoires in COVID-19. Data came from immunoSEQ multiplex PCR; TCRdb stores just in-frame clones and leaves some out. Of a few hundred thousand clones listed, 80% to 90% are singletons. Sequenced input: peripheral blood. The receptor set was obtained from a man aged 35 to 55 with acute or convalescent COVID-19. CDR3s include the opening cysteine and the closing phenylalanine or tryptophan. D genes are given only for firm matches. Part of the rows lack a size; the others show once, few, many or a class for expanded clones.

d_gene | j_gene | v_gene | abundance | CDR3nt | CDR3aa
. | TRBJ2-3 | TRBV24-1 | once | TGTGCCACCAGTGATTTCGACTGGAGAGGCTCTGATACGCAGTATTTT | CATSDFDWRGSDTQYF
. | TRBJ1-1 | TRBV19 | . | TGTGCCAGTAGTATACAACAGGGCCCTGAAGCTTTCTTT | CASSIQQGPEAFF
. | TRBJ1-1 | TRBV30 | . | TGTGCCTGGGGGAGGAACACTGAAGCTTTCTTT | CAWGRNTEAFF
TRBD1 | TRBJ2-7 | TRBV30 | . | TGTGCCTGGGAACCAACAGGGGTAACCTACGAGCAGTACTTC | CAWEPTGVTYEQYF
TRBD1 | TRBJ1-2 | TRBV28 | . | TGTGCCAGCAGTTCGGACAGGGGGAACTATGGCTACACCTTC | CASSSDRGNYGYTF
. | TRBJ1-1 | TRBV5-8 | few | TGTGCCAGCAGCTTGGTTTATCGGAGGGGTGAAGCTTTCTTT | CASSLVYRRGEAFF
TRBD2 | TRBJ2-7 | TRBV9 | few | TGTGCCAGCAGCGTAGCACCTAGCGGGGGGTACGAGCAGTACTTC | CASSVAPSGGYEQYF
. | TRBJ2-1 | TRBV9 | . | TGTGCCAGCAGCCCTTGGACTGGGAATGAGCAGTTCTTC | CASSPWTGNEQFF
. | TRBJ2-1 | TRBV12-5 | . | TGTGCTAGTGGTCCCAGGTTTACCTCCTACAATGAGCAGTTCTTC | CASGPRFTSYNEQFF
TRBD2 | TRBJ2-2 | TRBV6-2/TRBV6-3 | . | TGTGCCAGCGGCCCCGGGGGGGGAACCGGGGAGCTGTTTTTT | CASGPGGGTGELFF
. | TRBJ2-1 | TRBV27 | . | TGTGCCAGCAGTTTAATCGCGGCCCTCTCCTACAATGAGCAGTTCTTC | CASSLIAALSYNEQFF
TRBD2 | TRBJ2-2 | TRBV27 | . | TGTGCCAGCAGTTTCTCCGGGACTAGCGGGAACACCGGGGAGCTGTTTTTT | CASSFSGTSGNTGELFF
. | TRBJ2-7 | TRBV2 | . | TGTGCCAGCAGTGACGGAGGAGGGCCCTACGAGCAGTACTTC | CASSDGGGPYEQYF
. | TRBJ2-7 | TRBV6-6 | once | TGTGCCAGCAGCCGATCGCAAGGACAGCCACACCCTGTCCACGAGCAGTACTTC | CASSRSQGQPHPVHEQYF
. | TRBJ2-7 | TRBV27 | . | TGTGCCAGCAGCCACAGGGCTCCCCGCTACGAGCAGTACTTC | CASSHRAPRYEQYF
. | TRBJ2-7 | TRBV7-9 | . | TGTGCCAGCAGCTTAGTTCCGGGGGACTACGAGCAGTACTTC | CASSLVPGDYEQYF
TRBD1 | TRBJ2-3 | TRBV6-4 | few | TGTGCCAGCAGTGAGGGACAGGGGGCAGATACGCAGTATTTT | CASSEGQGADTQYF
. | TRBJ2-1 | TRBV29-1 | . | TGCAGCGTTAATTTGTTAAGCGAGGGGCAGTTCTTC | CSVNLLSEGQFF
. | TRBJ2-1 | TRBV7-3 | . | TGTGCCAGCAGCTTAAATCCGAGCTCCTACAATGAGCAGTTCTTC | CASSLNPSSYNEQFF
. | TRBJ2-5 | TRBV5-8 | . | TGTGCCAGCAGCTCGAGACTGCAAGAGACCCAGTACTTC | CASSSRLQETQYF
. | TRBJ1-2 | TRBV10-3 | . | TGTGCCATCAGTGAGGGAGGGAACTATGGCTACACCTTC | CAISEGGNYGYTF
TRBD2 | TRBJ2-3 | TRBV4-1 | . | TGCGCCAGCAGCCCTATAGCGGGCCCTTTAACAGATACGCAGTATTTT | CASSPIAGPLTDTQYF
. | TRBJ1-2 | TRBV6-5 | once | TGTGCCAGCAGTCAGTCGACAGATCACTATGGCTACACCTTC | CASSQSTDHYGYTF
TRBD1 | TRBJ1-6 | TRBV6-5 | . | TGTGCCAGCAGTTACGGGGACAGTAATTCACCCCTCCACTTT | CASSYGDSNSPLHF
. | TRBJ1-4 | TRBV6-5 | . | TGTGCCAGCAACAATGGACAGAGCCCTAATGAAAAACTGTTTTTT | CASNNGQSPNEKLFF
TRBD1 | TRBJ2-7 | TRBV9 | once | TGTGCCAGCAGCGGCCGGGACAGTTGGGAGCAGTACTTC | CASSGRDSWEQYF
TRBD1 | TRBJ1-1 | TRBV28 | once | TGTGCCACATGGGACAGGAACACTGAAGCTTTCTTT | CATWDRNTEAFF
. | TRBJ1-2 | TRBV27 | . | TGTGCCAGCAGCTGGGGGGGGCGCAGTGGCTACACCTTC | CASSWGGRSGYTF
TRBD1 | TRBJ2-7 | TRBV10-1 | . | TGCGCCAGCAGTGACACAGGGGGAGCTACCTACGAGCAGTACTTC | CASSDTGGATYEQYF
. | TRBJ1-1 | TRBV7-9 | . | TGTGCCAGCAGCTTAGTCGCAGGGGACACTGAAGCTTTCTTT | CASSLVAGDTEAFF
TRBD1 | TRBJ1-2 | TRBV27 | . | TGTGCCAGCAGGGGGACAGGGGGGTTTGGCTACACCTTC | CASRGTGGFGYTF
TRBD2 | TRBJ2-7 | TRBV18 | . | TGTGCCAGCTCACCACCAGGGACTAGCGCCCGATCCTACGAGCAGTACTTC | CASSPPGTSARSYEQYF
TRBD2 | TRBJ2-7 | TRBV19 | . | TGTGCCAGTAGTATGTTGGGAGGGGTCGAGCAGTACTTC | CASSMLGGVEQYF
TRBD1 | TRBJ1-3 | TRBV19 | . | TGTGCCAGTAGTACGACAGGGGGCACTGGAAACACCATATATTTT | CASSTTGGTGNTIYF
TRBD1 | TRBJ2-1 | TRBV19 | . | TGTGCCAGTAGTAGGGGACAGGGGGGGTACAATGAGCAGTTCTTC | CASSRGQGGYNEQFF
. | TRBJ2-7 | TRBV12-3/TRBV12-4 | . | TGTGCCAGCAGTTTAAATCAGGGGTACGAGCAGTACTTC | CASSLNQGYEQYF
TRBD1 | TRBJ1-1 | TRBV7-2 | . | TGTGCCAGCAGCCCGAGGACAGGGATTAATACTGAAGCTTTCTTT | CASSPRTGINTEAFF
TRBD1 | TRBJ1-1 | TRBV7-8 | . | TGTGCCAGCAGCTCCCGGGCAGGGGGCCTTACTGAAGCTTTCTTT | CASSSRAGGLTEAFF
TRBD1 | TRBJ2-7 | TRBV10-3 | . | TGTGCCATCATGGGGATTGGGACAGGGGTGTTCGGCTACGAGCAGTACTTC | CAIMGIGTGVFGYEQYF
. | TRBJ1-5 | TRBV4-1 | . | TGCGCCAGCAGCCAAGGAAATTTAAGGGGTCGAGGTTATCAGCCCCAGCATTTT | CASSQGNLRGRGYQPQHF
TRBD1 | TRBJ1-2 | TRBV15 | . | TGTGCCACCAGCGGGGACAGCTATGGCTACACCTTC | CATSGDSYGYTF
TRBD2 | TRBJ2-1 | TRBV10-2 | few | TGCGCCAGCAGTGAGTCAAGGACTAGCGATGAGCAGTTCTTC | CASSESRTSDEQFF
. | TRBJ1-1 | TRBV15 | . | TGTGCCACCAGGACCCGGGGGAACACTGAAGCTTTCTTT | CATRTRGNTEAFF
. | TRBJ2-7 | TRBV21-1 | . | TGTGCCAGCAACGACAGGGCCGAGCAGTACTTC | CASNDRAEQYF